This T cell receptor (beta chain) stems from a study of shared clonotypes between healthy human individuals. Study background: Donors had three CD4 naive, three CD4 memory, two CD8 naive and one CD8 memory plate apiece.

To note about this clone: Its antigen is not identified.

A roughly 200 ng quantity of DNA, roughly 29,000 T cell genomes, went into the sorted-subset replicate PCRs. Profiled with immunoSEQ multiplex PCR; TCRdb holds only in-frame clones, not every one. Of roughly 2.2 million clones in the sample, approximately 93% are singletons; the top ten hold roughly 0.36%. Notes on the study in general: The generation probabilities recorded for non-shared clonotypes fell below those of clonotypes shared by all four donors.

V was cut by 0 bases and J by 6 bases, with 12 bases left in between. Germline V CDR1 and CDR2: SGHVS, FQNEAQ. The CDR3 consists of 15 residues. V gene TRBV7-8 combines with J gene TRBJ2-1; weak D call: TRBD1 (5 bases). This receptor was taken from a man between 18 and 29 years old in good health. Some clones in this sample may be carry-over from other donors' samples. Sequenced input: naive CD4+ T cells from PBMCs. As for subset: CD45RA+ positively selected. CDR3 DNA sequence: TGTGCCAGCAGCTTAGCGTCTAGGGGTAGCAATGAGCAGTTCTTC. Translation gives CASSLASRGSNEQFF.